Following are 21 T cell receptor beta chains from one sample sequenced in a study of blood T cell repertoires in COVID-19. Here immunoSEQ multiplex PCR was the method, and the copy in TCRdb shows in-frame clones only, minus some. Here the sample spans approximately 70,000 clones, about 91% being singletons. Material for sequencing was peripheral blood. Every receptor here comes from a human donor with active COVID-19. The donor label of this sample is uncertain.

CDR3 loop: CATAKGTGNTGELFF. The CDR3 DNA reads TGTGCCACCGCAAAGGGGACAGGGAACACCGGGGAGCTGTTTTTT. V and J are TRBV6-5 and TRBJ2-2; 8 bases line up with TRBD1. V dropped 10 bases and J dropped 1; count of bases not matched to a gene: 8. The CDR3 consists of 15 residues. In germline, CDR1 is MNHEY, CDR2 SVGAGI.

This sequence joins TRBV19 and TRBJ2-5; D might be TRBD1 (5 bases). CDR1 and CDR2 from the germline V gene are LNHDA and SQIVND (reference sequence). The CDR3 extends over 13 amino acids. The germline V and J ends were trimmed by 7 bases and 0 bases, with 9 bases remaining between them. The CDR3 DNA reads TGTGCCAGTAAACAGGAGTACCAAGAGACCCAGTACTTC. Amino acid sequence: CASKQEYQETQYF.

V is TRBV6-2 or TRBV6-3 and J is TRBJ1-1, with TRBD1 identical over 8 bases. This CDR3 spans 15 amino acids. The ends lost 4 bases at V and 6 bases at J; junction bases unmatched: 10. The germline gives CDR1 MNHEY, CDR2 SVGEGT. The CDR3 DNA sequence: TGTGCCAGCAGTTCGGGACAGGTGGGGGTCGCTGAAGCTTTCTTT. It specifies CASSSGQVGVAEAFF.

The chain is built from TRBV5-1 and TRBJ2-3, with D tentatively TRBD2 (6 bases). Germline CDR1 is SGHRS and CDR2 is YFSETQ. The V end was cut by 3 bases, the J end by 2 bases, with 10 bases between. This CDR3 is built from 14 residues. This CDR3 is CASSSGLLTDTQYF. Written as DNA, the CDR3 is TGCGCCAGCAGCTCGGGACTCCTCACAGATACGCAGTATTTT.

The CDR3 bases are TGTGCCATTCGAACAGGGGGGTTCTCTGGGGCCAACGTCCTGACTTTC. Translated, it gives CAIRTGGFSGANVLTF. The chain combines TRBV7-9 with TRBJ2-6; 8 nucleotides match TRBD1. Trimming removed 10 bases from V and 0 bases from J; junction bases left unmatched: 8. Germline CDR1 reads SEHNR; CDR2 reads FQNEAQ (reference sequence). The CDR3 runs 16 residues.

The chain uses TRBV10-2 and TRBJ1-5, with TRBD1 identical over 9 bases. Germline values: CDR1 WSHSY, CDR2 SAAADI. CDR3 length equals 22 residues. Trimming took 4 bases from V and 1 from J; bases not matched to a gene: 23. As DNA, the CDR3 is TGCGCCAGCAGTGGGCCCGGCACAGGGGGCGCGAAGATCTTAAAAAGCAATCAGCCCCAGCATTTT. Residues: CASSGPGTGGAKILKSNQPQHF.

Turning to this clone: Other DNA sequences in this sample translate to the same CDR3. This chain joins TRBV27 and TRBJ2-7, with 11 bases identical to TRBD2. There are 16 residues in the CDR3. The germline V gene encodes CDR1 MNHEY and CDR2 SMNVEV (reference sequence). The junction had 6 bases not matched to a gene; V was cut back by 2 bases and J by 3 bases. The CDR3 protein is CASSLGLAGGGYEQYF. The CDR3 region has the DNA TGTGCCAGCAGTTTAGGGCTAGCGGGAGGAGGCTACGAGCAGTACTTC.

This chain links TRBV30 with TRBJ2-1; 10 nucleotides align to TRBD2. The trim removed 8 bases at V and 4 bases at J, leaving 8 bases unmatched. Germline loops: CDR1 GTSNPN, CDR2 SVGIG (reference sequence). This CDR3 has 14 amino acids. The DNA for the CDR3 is TGTGCCGGTTCTAGCGGGAGCCGTTACAATGAGCAGTTCTTC. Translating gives CAGSSGSRYNEQFF.

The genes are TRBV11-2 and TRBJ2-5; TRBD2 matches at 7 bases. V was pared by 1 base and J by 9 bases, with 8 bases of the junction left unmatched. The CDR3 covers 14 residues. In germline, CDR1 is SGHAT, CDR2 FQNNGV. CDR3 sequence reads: CASSLAGLADSQYF. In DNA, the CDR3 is TGTGCCAGCAGCTTAGCTGGCCTAGCGGACTCCCAGTACTTC.

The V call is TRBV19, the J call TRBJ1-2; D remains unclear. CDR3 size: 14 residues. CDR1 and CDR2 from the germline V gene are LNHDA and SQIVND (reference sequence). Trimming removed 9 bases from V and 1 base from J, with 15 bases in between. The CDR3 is CASGLLWVNYGYTF. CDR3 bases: TGTGCCAGCGGACTGCTTTGGGTTAACTATGGCTACACCTTC.

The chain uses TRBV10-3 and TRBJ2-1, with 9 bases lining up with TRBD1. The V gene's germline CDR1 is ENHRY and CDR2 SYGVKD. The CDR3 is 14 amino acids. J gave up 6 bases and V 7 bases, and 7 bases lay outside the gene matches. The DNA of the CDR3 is TGTGCCATCAATCCGGGACAGGGTTTCAATGAGCAGTTCTTC. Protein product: CAINPGQGFNEQFF.

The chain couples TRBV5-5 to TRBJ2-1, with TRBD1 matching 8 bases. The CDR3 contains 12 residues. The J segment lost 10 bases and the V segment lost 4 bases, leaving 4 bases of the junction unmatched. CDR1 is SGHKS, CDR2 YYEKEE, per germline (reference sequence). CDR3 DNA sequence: TGTGCCAGCAGCGTGACAGGGGAAGAGCAGTTCTTC. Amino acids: CASSVTGEEQFF. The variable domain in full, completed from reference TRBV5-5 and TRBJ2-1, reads DAGVTQSPTHLIKTRGQQVTLRCSPISGHKSVSWYQQVLGQGPQFIFQYYEKEERGRGNFPDRFSARQFPNYSSELNVNALLLGDSALYLCASSVTGEEQFFGPGTRLTVL.

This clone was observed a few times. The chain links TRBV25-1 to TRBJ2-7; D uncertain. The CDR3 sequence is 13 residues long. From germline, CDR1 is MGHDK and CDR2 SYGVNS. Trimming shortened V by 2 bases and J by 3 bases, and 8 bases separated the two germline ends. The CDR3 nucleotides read TGTGCCAGCAGTGAAGACACCATCTACGAGCAGTACTTC. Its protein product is CASSEDTIYEQYF.

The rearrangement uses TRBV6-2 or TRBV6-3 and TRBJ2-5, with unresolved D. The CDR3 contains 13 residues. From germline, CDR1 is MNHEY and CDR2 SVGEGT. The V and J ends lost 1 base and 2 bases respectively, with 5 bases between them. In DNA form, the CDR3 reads TGTGCCAGCAGTTACTGGAGTCAAGAGACCCAGTACTTC. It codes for CASSYWSQETQYF.

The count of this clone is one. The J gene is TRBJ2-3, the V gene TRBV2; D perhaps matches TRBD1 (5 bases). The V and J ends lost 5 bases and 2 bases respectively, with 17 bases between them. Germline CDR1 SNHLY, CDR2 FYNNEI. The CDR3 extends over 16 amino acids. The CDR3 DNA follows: TGTGCCAGCAGTCGGTGGTCGCAGGGTTTCACAGATACGCAGTATTTT. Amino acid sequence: CASSRWSQGFTDTQYF.

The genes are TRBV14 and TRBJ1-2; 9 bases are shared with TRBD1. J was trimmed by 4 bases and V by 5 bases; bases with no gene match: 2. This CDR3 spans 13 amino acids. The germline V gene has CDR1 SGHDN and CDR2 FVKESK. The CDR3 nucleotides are TGTGCCAGCAGCAAGGACAGGGGCTATGGCTACACCTTC. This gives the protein CASSKDRGYGYTF.

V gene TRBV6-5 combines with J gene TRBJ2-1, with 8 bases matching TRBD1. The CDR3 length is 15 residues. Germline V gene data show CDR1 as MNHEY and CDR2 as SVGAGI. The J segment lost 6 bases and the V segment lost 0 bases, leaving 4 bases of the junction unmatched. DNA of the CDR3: TGTGCCAGCAGTTACTCGACAGGGGTTGGCAATGAGCAGTTCTTC. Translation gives CASSYSTGVGNEQFF.

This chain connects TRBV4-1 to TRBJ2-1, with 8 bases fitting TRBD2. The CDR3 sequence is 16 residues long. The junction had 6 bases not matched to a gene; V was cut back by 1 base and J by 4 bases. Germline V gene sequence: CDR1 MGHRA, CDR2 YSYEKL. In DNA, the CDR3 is TGCGCCAGCAGCCAAGGAGAGCGGGAGCAATACAATGAGCAGTTCTTC. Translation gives CASSQGEREQYNEQFF.

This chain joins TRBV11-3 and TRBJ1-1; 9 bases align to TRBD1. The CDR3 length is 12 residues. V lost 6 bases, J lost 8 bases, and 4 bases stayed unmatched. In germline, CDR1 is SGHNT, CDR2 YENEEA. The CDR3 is CASRRDRGEAFF. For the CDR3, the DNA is TGTGCCAGCAGACGTGACAGGGGGGAAGCTTTCTTT.

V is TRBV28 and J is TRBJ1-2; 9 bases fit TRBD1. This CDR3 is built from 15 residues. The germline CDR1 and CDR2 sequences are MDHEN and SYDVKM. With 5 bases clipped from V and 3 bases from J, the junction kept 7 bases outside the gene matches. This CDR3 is CASSPTGGGHYGYTF. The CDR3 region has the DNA TGTGCCAGCAGTCCGACAGGGGGAGGTCACTATGGCTACACCTTC.

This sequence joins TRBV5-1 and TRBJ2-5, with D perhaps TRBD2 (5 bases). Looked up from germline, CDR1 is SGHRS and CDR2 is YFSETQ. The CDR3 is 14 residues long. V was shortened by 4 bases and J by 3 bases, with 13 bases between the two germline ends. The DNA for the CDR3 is TGCGCCAGCAGCACCGGACTGCCGGAAGAGACCCAGTACTTC. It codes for CASSTGLPEETQYF.